This record covers a single TCR beta chain. Its antigen remains unknown. Trimming at V came to 6 bases and at J to 4 bases, leaving 8 bases not matched to a gene. Looked up from germline, CDR1 is DFQATT and CDR2 is SNEGSKA (reference sequence). The CDR3 is 15 residues long. These data are taken from a study of tumor-infiltrating lymphocytes in primary liver carcinoma. Study summary: The patient population consisted of men and women between 30 and 69 years of age. Study results and limitations: Pairs of tumor regions overlapped more than tumor-adjacent and tumor-blood pairs did. Tumor top-250-clone fractions significantly exceeded those of blood (p = 0.039).

RNA was extracted from whole blood without cell sorting, alongside germline DNA. The input was 500 ng total RNA; TCR beta cDNA was made from it with a constant-region primer. Slightly modified ARM-PCR, run as three nested multiplex PCR rounds, produced the TCR beta libraries. A C-beta reverse primer and TRBV1-TRBV30 forward primers served in each of the first two PCR rounds, at ten to eleven cycles apiece. Using its own MiXCR run on the multiplex PCR reads, TCRdb lists one record per CDR3 protein. The data show 190,000 or so distinct CDR3 sequences, less than 65% seen once. The TCR comes from a woman aged 55-70 years with primary liver carcinoma and hepatitis B virus infection. The specimen sequenced was peripheral blood. The rearrangement uses TRBV20-1 and TRBJ2-1, with TRBD2 matching 11 bases. This CDR3 is CSAPTGTSGYNEQFF. The CDR3 DNA reads as TGCAGTGCCCCGACCGGGACTAGCGGTTACAATGAGCAGTTCTTC.